The 26 T cell receptor beta chains below were found in one sample sequenced in a study of T-cell memory formation after mild COVID-19. One entry per CDR3 protein, called by TCRdb with MiXCR from the 5' RACE reads. The table includes about 130,000 distinct CDR3 sequences, approximately 5.9% detected once. The sequencing sample was made of PBMCs or a T cell subset sorted from them (not recorded which). The source is an adult woman who had mild COVID-19 (a few samples of this study predate the infection). Cell type and time point are not known.

Many counts were recorded for this clonotype. The rearrangement links TRBV9 to TRBJ2-7, with 12 bases identical to TRBD2. CDR1 and CDR2 from the germline V gene are SGDLS and YYNGEE. CDR3 length: 18 residues. The V segment lost 0 bases and the J segment 3 bases; nucleotides outside the gene matches: 10. CDR3 region: CASSVGPTSGGRLYEQYF. The CDR3 region has the DNA TGTGCCAGCAGCGTAGGTCCGACTAGCGGGGGACGCCTCTACGAGCAGTACTTC.

This rearrangement joins TRBV7-2 to TRBJ2-5, with D perhaps matching TRBD2 (5 bases). Germline loops: CDR1 SGHTA, CDR2 FQGNSA. V lost 4 bases and J 4 bases, leaving 13 bases between the germline ends. The length of the CDR3 is 14 residues. The CDR3 nucleotides are TGTGCCAGCAGCTCCCGCGGGTACGGAGAGACCCAGTACTTC. Protein product: CASSSRGYGETQYF.

This clonotype has a handful of counts. The chain carries TRBV30 and TRBJ2-3, with D possibly being TRBD2 (5 bases). The CDR3 loop spans 13 amino acids. The V gene lost 4 bases and the J gene lost 0 bases, with 8 bases spanning the gap. Germline assignment: CDR1 GTSNPN and CDR2 SVGIG (reference sequence). CDR3 bases: TGTGCCTGGACCCAGCGGAGCACAGATACGCAGTATTTT. Its translation: CAWTQRSTDTQYF.

This clonotype has ten or more counts. V is TRBV4-3 and J is TRBJ2-3; perhaps TRBD1 as D (6 bases). The length of the CDR3 is 15 residues. The V gene's germline CDR1 is LGHNA and CDR2 YSLEER. V was clipped by 1 base and J by 3 bases, with 11 bases between them. The CDR3 protein is CASSQGQVRTDTQYF. The CDR3 DNA follows: TGCGCCAGCAGCCAAGGACAGGTCAGAACAGATACGCAGTATTTT.

V and J are TRBV12-3 or TRBV12-4 and TRBJ1-1, with 9 bases identical to TRBD1. CDR3 length equals 15 residues. After removal of 7 bases from V and 3 bases from J, the junction contained 9 bases not matched to a gene. This chain's CDR3 is CASTRPGQGYTEAFF. DNA for the CDR3: TGTGCCAGCACCAGACCGGGACAGGGTTACACTGAAGCTTTCTTT.

This clonotype was counted between two and nine times. This chain links TRBV18 with TRBJ2-3; no clear D gene. Trimming left V 3 bases short and J 2 bases short, with 12 bases between. The CDR3 runs 15 residues. Germline V gene sequence: CDR1 KGHSH, CDR2 LQKENI. CDR3 in amino acids: CASSPVGSFTDTQYF. The CDR3 DNA follows: TGTGCCAGCTCACCTGTCGGCTCTTTCACAGATACGCAGTATTTT.

Ten or more counts support this clonotype. The genes are TRBV5-1 and TRBJ2-1, with 10 bases aligning to TRBD2. CDR3 length equals 12 residues. Trimming at V came to 5 bases and at J to 9 bases, leaving 2 bases not matched to a gene. Germline CDR1 reads SGHRS; CDR2 reads YFSETQ. The DNA for the CDR3 is TGCGCCAGCAGTCGGACTAGCGGTGAGCAGTTCTTC. Translating gives CASSRTSGEQFF.

This chain connects TRBV12-3 or TRBV12-4 to TRBJ2-7; the D gene is possibly TRBD1 (6 bases). There are 15 residues in the CDR3. Between the trimmed V and J ends, which lost 7 bases and 10 bases, there was a span of 26 bases. CDR3 coding DNA: TGTGCCAGCACCATAAACTTAGGGGGAGTTTTGGGTCAGTACTTC. It yields the protein CASTINLGGVLGQYF.

This clonotype was observed many times. V gene TRBV4-2 combines with J gene TRBJ2-4; D remains ambiguous. CDR3 length equals 16 residues. V lost 1 base, J lost 1 base, and 11 bases lay in between. Looked up from germline, CDR1 is LGHNA and CDR2 is YNFKEQ. The CDR3 loop reads CASSQVPTVAKNIQYF. The CDR3 DNA sequence: TGTGCCAGCAGCCAAGTTCCAACGGTGGCCAAAAACATTCAGTACTTC.

This clonotype was detected many times. The chain has TRBV19 and TRBJ2-3, with D perhaps matching TRBD2 (6 bases). Germline lookup yields CDR1 LNHDA and CDR2 SQIVND (reference sequence). V was shortened by 6 bases and J by 3 bases, with 19 bases between the two germline ends. The CDR3 loop spans 16 amino acids. Written as DNA, the CDR3 is TGTGCCAGTAGCCCGACCGGAGCGGGTCGGACAGATACGCAGTATTTT. It yields the protein CASSPTGAGRTDTQYF.

The sample holds a few counts of this clonotype. The genes are TRBV7-2 and TRBJ2-5; D is possibly TRBD2 (6 bases). Trimming took off 6 bases at V and 3 bases at J, with 14 bases between the two ends. CDR3 length equals 14 residues. Germline CDR1 reads SGHTA; CDR2 reads FQGNSA. CDR3 DNA: TGTGCCAGCAGTCTAAGCGGGTTAAAAGAGACCCAGTACTTC. It encodes CASSLSGLKETQYF.

This clonotype occurred a few times. V gene TRBV5-1 combines with J gene TRBJ2-7; the D gene could be TRBD1 or TRBD2 (5 bases each). The CDR3 totals 13 residues. Germline V gene lookup returns CDR1 SGHRS and CDR2 YFSETQ. V lost 4 bases, J lost 4 bases, and 12 bases lay in between. The CDR3 DNA is TGCGCCAGCAGCCCCGGGGACCGGTACGAGCAGTACTTC. Encoded protein: CASSPGDRYEQYF.

The sample holds a few counts of this clonotype. The chain has TRBV5-4 and TRBJ2-5; D is perhaps TRBD1 or TRBD2 (5 bases each). The CDR3 sequence is 14 residues long. The V end was cut by 4 bases, the J end by 4 bases, with 14 bases between. Germline V CDR1 and CDR2: SGHNT, YYREEE (reference sequence). The DNA for the CDR3 is TGTGCCAGCAGCAGCGCCGGGACGTCAGAGACCCAGTACTTC. It codes for CASSSAGTSETQYF.

This clonotype was seen more than once but under ten times. CDR3 bases: TGTGCCAGCAGCCGGGGGGCCGATGAAAAACTGTTTTTT. Protein sequence: CASSRGADEKLFF. V is TRBV5-4 and J is TRBJ1-4; possibly TRBD1 for D (6 bases). This CDR3 has 13 residues. Germline-derived CDR1 and CDR2 are SGHNT and YYREEE (reference sequence). V was shortened by 4 bases and J by 6 bases, with 10 bases between the two germline ends.

The rearrangement joins TRBV5-6 to TRBJ1-4, with D perhaps matching TRBD1 (6 bases). V shed 1 base and J shed 7 bases, with 11 bases lying between them. CDR1 is SGHDT and CDR2 is YYEEEE in the germline V gene. The length of the CDR3 is 14 residues. CDR3 amino acids: CASSLLQGGEKLFF. For the CDR3, the DNA is TGTGCCAGCAGCTTGTTACAGGGTGGTGAAAAACTGTTTTTT.

The chain has TRBV29-1 and TRBJ2-1; D call uncertain. The V end was cut by 2 bases, the J end by 3 bases, with 8 bases between. The CDR3 consists of 13 residues. CDR1 and CDR2 (germline): SQVTM, ANQGSEA. Here the CDR3 reads CSVENGNYNEQFF. CDR3 DNA sequence: TGCAGCGTTGAAAACGGAAACTACAATGAGCAGTTCTTC.

V usage is TRBV7-8 and J usage is TRBJ2-6; D gene unclear. The germline V and J ends were trimmed by 5 bases and 0 bases, with 8 bases remaining between them. Germline V gene lookup returns CDR1 SGHVS and CDR2 FQNEAQ. This CDR3 region has 15 residues. The CDR3 nucleotides read TGTGCCAGCAGCCGAAGTGGCTCTGGGGCCAACGTCCTGACTTTC. Its translation: CASSRSGSGANVLTF.

Regarding this clonotype: Compared with germline, one end of the junction differs, possibly owing to a read error. The rearrangement links TRBV9 to TRBJ1-1; TRBD1 agrees at 7 bases. In germline, CDR1 is SGDLS, CDR2 YYNGEE. The CDR3 sequence is 17 residues long. CDR3 nucleotides: TGTGCCAGCAGCGGCCCGACAGGGAACCCCGTGAACAATGAAGCTTTCTTT. The encoded protein is CASSGPTGNPVNNEAFF.

This clonotype was detected many times. V is TRBV4-1 and J is TRBJ2-1; 9 positions agree with TRBD2. CDR3 length: 14 residues. V gave up 4 bases and J gave up 7 bases; unmatched junction bases: 5. Germline CDR1 is MGHRA and CDR2 is YSYEKL. The CDR3 is CASSLRTSGNEQFF. For the CDR3, the DNA is TGCGCCAGCAGCCTTCGAACTAGCGGGAATGAGCAGTTCTTC.

Here the CDR3 DNA reads TGCAGTGTCCCAGCTGGGGCCAACGTCCTGACTTTC. Protein: CSVPAGANVLTF. V usage is TRBV20-1 and J usage is TRBJ2-6; D not certain. Trimming removed 7 bases at V and 2 bases at J, with 6 bases between. The CDR3 sequence is 12 residues long. Germline lookup yields CDR1 DFQATT and CDR2 SNEGSKA (reference sequence).

Many counts were recorded for this clonotype. The V gene is TRBV20-1, the J gene TRBJ1-1, with a possible D match to TRBD1 (5 bases). The CDR3 spans 14 residues. Per the germline V gene, CDR1 is DFQATT and CDR2 is SNEGSKA (reference sequence). V dropped 3 bases and J dropped 0 bases, with 11 bases sitting between them. CDR3 DNA: TGCAGTGCTAGTGGGCGGACAATGAACACTGAAGCTTTCTTT. As protein: CSASGRTMNTEAFF.

This clonotype was recorded at least ten times. This chain joins TRBV24-1 and TRBJ1-5; unclear D gene. Germline V gene sequence: CDR1 KGHDR, CDR2 SFDVKD. This CDR3 region has 14 residues. Trimming removed 4 bases from V and 1 base from J, with 7 bases in between. In DNA form, the CDR3 reads TGTGCCACCAGTGACCCCACAAGCAATCAGCCCCAGCATTTT. Amino acids: CATSDPTSNQPQHF.

This clonotype was detected only a few times. V gene TRBV20-1 combines with J gene TRBJ2-1, with TRBD1 identical over 10 bases. The CDR3 loop spans 15 amino acids. J lost 6 bases, V lost 8 bases, and 13 bases had no gene match. The germline V gene has CDR1 DFQATT and CDR2 SNEGSKA (reference sequence). The CDR3: CSQHQTGGESNEQFF. The CDR3 nucleotides are TGCAGTCAACACCAGACAGGGGGCGAGTCCAATGAGCAGTTCTTC.

This clonotype has just a few counts. The chain links TRBV10-3 to TRBJ2-1; 8 nucleotides match TRBD2. V trimming: 7 bases; J trimming: 4 bases; junction bases outside the gene matches: 12. Per germline, CDR1 ENHRY and CDR2 SYGVKD. This CDR3 has 16 amino acids. CDR3 in amino acids: CAIKKSREGKYNEQFF. The CDR3 nucleotides read TGTGCCATCAAAAAAAGTCGGGAGGGAAAATACAATGAGCAGTTCTTC.

V and J are TRBV5-1 and TRBJ2-1; 10 bases are shared with TRBD2. In germline, CDR1 is SGHRS, CDR2 YFSETQ. Trimming took 0 bases from V and 10 from J; bases not matched to a gene: 10. This CDR3 spans 16 amino acids. The CDR3 DNA follows: TGCGCCAGCAGCTTGGCGCTCGGCTTTAGCGGGGGGGAGCAGTTCTTC. It is translated as CASSLALGFSGGEQFF.

The chain combines TRBV20-1 with TRBJ2-5; 9 bases line up with TRBD1. The CDR3 has 17 amino acids. V gave up 2 bases and J gave up 11 bases; unmatched junction bases: 21. CDR1 DFQATT and CDR2 SNEGSKA come from the germline V gene (reference sequence). CDR3 amino acids: CSARSQWTGVLVGGQYF. In nucleotides, the CDR3 is TGCAGTGCTAGATCTCAATGGACAGGGGTCTTGGTGGGGGGACAGTACTTC.